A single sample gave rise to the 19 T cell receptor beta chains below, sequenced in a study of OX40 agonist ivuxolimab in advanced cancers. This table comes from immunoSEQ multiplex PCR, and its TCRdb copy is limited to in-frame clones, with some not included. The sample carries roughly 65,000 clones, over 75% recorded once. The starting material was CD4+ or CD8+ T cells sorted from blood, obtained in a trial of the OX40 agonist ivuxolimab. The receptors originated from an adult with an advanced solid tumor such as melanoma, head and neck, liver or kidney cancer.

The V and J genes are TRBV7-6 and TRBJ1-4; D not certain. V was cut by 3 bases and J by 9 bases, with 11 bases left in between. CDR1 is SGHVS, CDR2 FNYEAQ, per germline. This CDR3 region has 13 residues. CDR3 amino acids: CASSLSGGQKLFF. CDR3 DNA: TGTGCCAGCAGCTTGTCGGGAGGGCAAAAACTGTTTTTT.

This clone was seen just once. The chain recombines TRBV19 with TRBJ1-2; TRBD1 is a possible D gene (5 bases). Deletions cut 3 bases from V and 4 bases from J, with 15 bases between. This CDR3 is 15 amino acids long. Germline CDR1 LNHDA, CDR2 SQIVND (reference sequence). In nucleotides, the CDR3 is TGTGCCAGTAGTATTCAGGGAGAAGGGAGCTATGGCTACACCTTC. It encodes CASSIQGEGSYGYTF.

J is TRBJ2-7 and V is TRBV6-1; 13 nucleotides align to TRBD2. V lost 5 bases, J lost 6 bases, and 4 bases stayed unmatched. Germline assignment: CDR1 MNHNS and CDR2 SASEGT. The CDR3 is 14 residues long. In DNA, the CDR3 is TGTGCCAGCAGTACTAGCGGGGGGGCCCTCGAGCAGTACTTC. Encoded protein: CASSTSGGALEQYF.

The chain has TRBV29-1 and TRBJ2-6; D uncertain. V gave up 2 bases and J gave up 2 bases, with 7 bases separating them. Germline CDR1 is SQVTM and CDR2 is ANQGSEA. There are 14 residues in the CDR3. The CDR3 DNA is TGCAGCGTTGAACTGGGGACTGGGGCCAACGTCCTGACTTTC. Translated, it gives CSVELGTGANVLTF.

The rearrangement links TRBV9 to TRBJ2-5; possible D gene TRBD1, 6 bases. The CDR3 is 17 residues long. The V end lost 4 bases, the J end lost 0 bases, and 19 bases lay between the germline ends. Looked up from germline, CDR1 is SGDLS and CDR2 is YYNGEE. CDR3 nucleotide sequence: TGTGCCAGCAGCACGCGACCCTCCCAGGGGTACCAAGAGACCCAGTACTTC. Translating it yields CASSTRPSQGYQETQYF.

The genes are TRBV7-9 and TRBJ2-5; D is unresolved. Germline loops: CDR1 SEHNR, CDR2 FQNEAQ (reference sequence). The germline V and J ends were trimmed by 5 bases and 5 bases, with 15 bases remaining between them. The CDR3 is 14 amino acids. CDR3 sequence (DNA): TGTGCCAGCAGCCAAAATGAAGGCCGGGAGACCCAGTACTTC. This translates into CASSQNEGRETQYF.

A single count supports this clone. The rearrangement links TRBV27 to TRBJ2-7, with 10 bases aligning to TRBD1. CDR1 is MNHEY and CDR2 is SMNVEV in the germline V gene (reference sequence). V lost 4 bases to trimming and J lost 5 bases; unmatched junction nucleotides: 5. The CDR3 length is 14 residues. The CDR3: CASSYDRGQNEQYF. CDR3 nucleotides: TGTGCCAGCAGTTACGACAGGGGGCAGAACGAGCAGTACTTC.

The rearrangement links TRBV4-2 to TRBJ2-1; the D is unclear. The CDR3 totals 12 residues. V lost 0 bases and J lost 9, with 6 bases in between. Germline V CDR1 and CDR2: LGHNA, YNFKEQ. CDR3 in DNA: TGTGCCAGCAGCCAAGAGACGGGTGAGCAGTTCTTC. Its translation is CASSQETGEQFF.

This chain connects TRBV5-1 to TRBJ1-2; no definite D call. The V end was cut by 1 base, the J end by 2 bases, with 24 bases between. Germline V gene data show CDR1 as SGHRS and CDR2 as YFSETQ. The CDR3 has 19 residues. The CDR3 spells CASSLSLPLPLQANYGYTF. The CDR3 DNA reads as TGCGCCAGCAGCTTGTCTCTTCCCCTCCCCCTTCAAGCGAACTATGGCTACACCTTC. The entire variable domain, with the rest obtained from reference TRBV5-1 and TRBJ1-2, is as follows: KAGVTQTPRYLIKTRGQQVTLSCSPISGHRSVSWYQQTPGQGLQFLFEYFSETQRNKGNFPGRFSGRQFSNSRSEMNVSTLELGDSALYLCASSLSLPLPLQANYGYTFGSGTRLTVV.

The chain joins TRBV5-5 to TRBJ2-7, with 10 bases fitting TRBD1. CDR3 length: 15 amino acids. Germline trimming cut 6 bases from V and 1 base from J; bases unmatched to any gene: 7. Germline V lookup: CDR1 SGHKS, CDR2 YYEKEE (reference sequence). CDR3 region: CASTWGQGKSYEQYF. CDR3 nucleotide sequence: TGTGCCAGCACTTGGGGACAGGGGAAGTCCTACGAGCAGTACTTC.

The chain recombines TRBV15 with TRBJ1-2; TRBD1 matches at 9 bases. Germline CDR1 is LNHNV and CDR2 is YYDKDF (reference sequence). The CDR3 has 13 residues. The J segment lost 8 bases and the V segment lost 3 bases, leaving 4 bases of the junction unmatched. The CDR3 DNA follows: TGTGCCACCAGCAGCTGGACAGGGGAAGGCTACACCTTC. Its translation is CATSSWTGEGYTF.

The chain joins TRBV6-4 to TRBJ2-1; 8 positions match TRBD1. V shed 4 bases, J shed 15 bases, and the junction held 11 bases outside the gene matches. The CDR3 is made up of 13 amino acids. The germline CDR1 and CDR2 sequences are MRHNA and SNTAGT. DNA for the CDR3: TGTGCCAGCAGTGTCCTCCCAGGGGGCACGACGTTCTTC. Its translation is CASSVLPGGTTFF.

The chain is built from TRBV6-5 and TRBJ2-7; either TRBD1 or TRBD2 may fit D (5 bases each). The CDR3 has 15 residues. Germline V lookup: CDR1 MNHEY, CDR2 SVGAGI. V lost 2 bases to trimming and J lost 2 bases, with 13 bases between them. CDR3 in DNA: TGTGCCAGCAGTTACGACCCCCCGGGGCCCTACGAGCAGTACTTC. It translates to CASSYDPPGPYEQYF.

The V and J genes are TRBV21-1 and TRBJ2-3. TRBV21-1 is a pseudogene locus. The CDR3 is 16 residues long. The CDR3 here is CASSFPTGARTDTQYF. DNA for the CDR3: TGTGCCAGCAGCTTCCCTACGGGGGCGAGGACAGATACGCAGTATTTT.

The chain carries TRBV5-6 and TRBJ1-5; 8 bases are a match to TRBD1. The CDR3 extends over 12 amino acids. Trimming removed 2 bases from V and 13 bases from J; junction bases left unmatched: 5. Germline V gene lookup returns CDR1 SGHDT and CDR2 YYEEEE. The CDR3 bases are TGTGCCAGCAGCTTCCAACAGGGGGAGCAGCATTTT. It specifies CASSFQQGEQHF.

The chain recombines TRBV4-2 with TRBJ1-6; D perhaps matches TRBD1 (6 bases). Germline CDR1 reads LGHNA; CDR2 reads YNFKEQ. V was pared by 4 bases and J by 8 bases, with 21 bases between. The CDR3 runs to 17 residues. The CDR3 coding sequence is TGTGCCAGCAGCCCCAAGGGAGACGGGGGGCGGGATTCACCCCTCCACTTT. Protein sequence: CASSPKGDGGRDSPLHF.

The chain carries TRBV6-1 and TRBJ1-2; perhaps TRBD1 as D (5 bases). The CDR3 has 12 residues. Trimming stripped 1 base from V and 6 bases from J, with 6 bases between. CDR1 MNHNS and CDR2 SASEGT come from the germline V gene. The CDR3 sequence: CASSEVRDGYTF. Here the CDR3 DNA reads TGTGCCAGCAGTGAAGTCAGGGATGGCTACACCTTC.

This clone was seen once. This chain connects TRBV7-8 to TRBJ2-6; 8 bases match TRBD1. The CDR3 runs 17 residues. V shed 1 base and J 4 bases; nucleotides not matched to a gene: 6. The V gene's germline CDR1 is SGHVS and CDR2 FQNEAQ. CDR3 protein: CASSLDWTGLGANVLTF. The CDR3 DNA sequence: TGTGCCAGCAGCTTAGATTGGACAGGGTTAGGGGCCAACGTCCTGACTTTC.

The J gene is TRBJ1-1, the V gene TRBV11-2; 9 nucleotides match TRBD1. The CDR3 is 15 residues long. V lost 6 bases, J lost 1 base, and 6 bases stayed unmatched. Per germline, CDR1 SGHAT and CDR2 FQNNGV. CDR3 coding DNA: TGTGCCAGCAGGGCGGGACAGGGTGCGAACACTGAAGCTTTCTTT. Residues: CASRAGQGANTEAFF.